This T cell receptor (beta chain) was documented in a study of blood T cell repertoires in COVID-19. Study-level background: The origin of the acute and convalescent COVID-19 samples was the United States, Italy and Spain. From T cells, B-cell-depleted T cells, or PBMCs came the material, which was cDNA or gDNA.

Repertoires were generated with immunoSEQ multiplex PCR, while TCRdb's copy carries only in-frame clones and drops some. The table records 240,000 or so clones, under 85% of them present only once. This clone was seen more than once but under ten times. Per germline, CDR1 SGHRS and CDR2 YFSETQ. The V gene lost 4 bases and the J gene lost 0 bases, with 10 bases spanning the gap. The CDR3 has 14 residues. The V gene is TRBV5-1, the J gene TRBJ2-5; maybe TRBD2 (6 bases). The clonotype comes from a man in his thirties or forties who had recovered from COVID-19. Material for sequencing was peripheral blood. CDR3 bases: TGCGCCAGCAGCCGGGGCGGGGACCAAGAGACCCAGTACTTC. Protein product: CASSRGGDQETQYF.